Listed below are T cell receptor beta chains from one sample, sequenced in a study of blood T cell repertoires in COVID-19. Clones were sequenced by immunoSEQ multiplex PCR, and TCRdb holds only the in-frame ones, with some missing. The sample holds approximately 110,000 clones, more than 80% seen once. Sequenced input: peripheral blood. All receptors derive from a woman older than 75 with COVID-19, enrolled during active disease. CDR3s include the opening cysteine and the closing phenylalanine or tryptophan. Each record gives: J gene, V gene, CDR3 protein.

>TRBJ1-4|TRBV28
CASSSLGNAGASNEKLFF
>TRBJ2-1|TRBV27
CASKAGFEQFF
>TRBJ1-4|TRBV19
CASTQGTASNEKLFF
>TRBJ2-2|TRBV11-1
CASGGSDTGELFF
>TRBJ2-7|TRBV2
CASSGRGRGEQYF
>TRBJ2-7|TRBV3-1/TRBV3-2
CASSRGTSGSYEQYF
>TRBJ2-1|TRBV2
CASRRGTSGFNEQFF
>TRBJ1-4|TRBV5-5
CASSFGTGFEKLFF
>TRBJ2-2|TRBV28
CASSRPTGNTGELFF
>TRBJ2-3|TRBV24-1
CATSDFKGQELDTQYF
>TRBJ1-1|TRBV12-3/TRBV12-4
CASRPGTATVSFF
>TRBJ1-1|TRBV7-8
CASSLDRVNTEAFF
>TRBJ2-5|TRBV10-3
CAISDSRGSETQYF
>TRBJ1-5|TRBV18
CASSPGGGNQPQHF
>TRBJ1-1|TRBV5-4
CASSLIGQGDTEAFF
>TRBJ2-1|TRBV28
CASSKNFRGYNEQFF
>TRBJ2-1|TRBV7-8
CASSFASSGTNEQFF
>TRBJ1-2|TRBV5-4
CASSLLVGGNGYTF
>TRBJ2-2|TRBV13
CASSEGLAVNTGELFF
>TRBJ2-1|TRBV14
CASSQDLEQFF
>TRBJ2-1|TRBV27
CASSLSRLIQGHNEQFF
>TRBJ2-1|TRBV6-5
CASRHIVSGEQFF
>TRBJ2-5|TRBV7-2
CASLGGAFETQYF
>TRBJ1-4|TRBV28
CASSFGQGHEKLFF
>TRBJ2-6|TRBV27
CASSEYGLAGAGANVLTF
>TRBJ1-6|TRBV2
CASSDLVEASPLHF
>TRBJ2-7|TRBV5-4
CASSLDGTYEQYF
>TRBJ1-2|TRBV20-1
CSASQQGVGYGYTF
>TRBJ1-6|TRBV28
CASSLPTGTRSPLHF
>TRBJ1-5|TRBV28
CASSVPGGGNQPQHF
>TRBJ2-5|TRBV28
CASWQGGTQYF
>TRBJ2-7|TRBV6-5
CASSYRLAGGTYEQYF
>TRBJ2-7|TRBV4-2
CASSQPGTGGEQYF
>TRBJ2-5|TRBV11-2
CASSVGGGKETQYF
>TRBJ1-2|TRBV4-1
CASSQRSGTGVGYTF
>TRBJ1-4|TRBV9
CASSVSSTNEKLFF